This T cell receptor beta chain was profiled in a study of T cells after yellow fever vaccination. Looked up from germline, CDR1 is SGHRS and CDR2 is YFSETQ. There are 17 residues in the CDR3. V lost 6 bases and J lost 1, with 20 bases in between. In TCRdb, the 5' RACE reads were re-called with MiXCR into one record per CDR3 protein. The data hold some 560,000 distinct CDR3 sequences, with less than 20% observed a single time. The input for sequencing was PBMCs, taken 15 days after the yellow fever booster vaccination. The clonotype comes from a man in his thirties or forties who received the YFV17D yellow fever vaccine. The V gene is TRBV5-1, the J gene TRBJ2-1, with D maybe TRBD2 (6 bases). This CDR3 reads CASTRGTAQESYNEQFF. The CDR3 coding sequence is TGCGCCAGCACCCGTGGGACTGCACAGGAGTCCTACAATGAGCAGTTCTTC.